This T cell receptor (beta chain) is from a study of shared clonotypes between healthy human individuals. Concerning this clone itself: Its target is not known.

TCRdb's table, derived via immunoSEQ multiplex PCR, lists solely in-frame clones and lacks some. This sample carries roughly 1,100,000 clones, roughly 70% of them seen once, and the ten largest clones take about 1.5%. Study outcomes and limitations: Only blood samples were collected, and tissue repertoires likely differ.

In germline, CDR1 is SGHVS, CDR2 FQNEAQ. The CDR3 spans 13 residues. Trimming took off 8 bases at V and 2 bases at J, with 12 bases between the two ends. The sequenced sample consisted of memory CD4+ T cells sorted from blood. Indicated subset: CD45RA-negative fraction. The V call is TRBV7-8, the J call TRBJ2-5, with unresolved D. This clonotype originated in a man aged 18 to 29 in good health. The CDR3 loop is CASRATVQETQYF. The DNA for the CDR3 is TGTGCCAGCCGGGCGACGGTACAAGAGACCCAGTACTTC.